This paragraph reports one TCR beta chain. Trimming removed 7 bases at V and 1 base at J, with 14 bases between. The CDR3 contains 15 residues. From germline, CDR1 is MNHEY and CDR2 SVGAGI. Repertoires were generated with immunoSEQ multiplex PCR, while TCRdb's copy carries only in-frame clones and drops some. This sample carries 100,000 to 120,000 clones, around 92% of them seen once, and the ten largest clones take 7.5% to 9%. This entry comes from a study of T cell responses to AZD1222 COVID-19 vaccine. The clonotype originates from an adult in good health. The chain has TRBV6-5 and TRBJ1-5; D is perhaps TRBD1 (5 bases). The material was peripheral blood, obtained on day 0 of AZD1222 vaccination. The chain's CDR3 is CASMIRGFSNQPQHF. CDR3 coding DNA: TGTGCCAGCATGATACGGGGGTTCAGCAATCAGCCCCAGCATTTT.